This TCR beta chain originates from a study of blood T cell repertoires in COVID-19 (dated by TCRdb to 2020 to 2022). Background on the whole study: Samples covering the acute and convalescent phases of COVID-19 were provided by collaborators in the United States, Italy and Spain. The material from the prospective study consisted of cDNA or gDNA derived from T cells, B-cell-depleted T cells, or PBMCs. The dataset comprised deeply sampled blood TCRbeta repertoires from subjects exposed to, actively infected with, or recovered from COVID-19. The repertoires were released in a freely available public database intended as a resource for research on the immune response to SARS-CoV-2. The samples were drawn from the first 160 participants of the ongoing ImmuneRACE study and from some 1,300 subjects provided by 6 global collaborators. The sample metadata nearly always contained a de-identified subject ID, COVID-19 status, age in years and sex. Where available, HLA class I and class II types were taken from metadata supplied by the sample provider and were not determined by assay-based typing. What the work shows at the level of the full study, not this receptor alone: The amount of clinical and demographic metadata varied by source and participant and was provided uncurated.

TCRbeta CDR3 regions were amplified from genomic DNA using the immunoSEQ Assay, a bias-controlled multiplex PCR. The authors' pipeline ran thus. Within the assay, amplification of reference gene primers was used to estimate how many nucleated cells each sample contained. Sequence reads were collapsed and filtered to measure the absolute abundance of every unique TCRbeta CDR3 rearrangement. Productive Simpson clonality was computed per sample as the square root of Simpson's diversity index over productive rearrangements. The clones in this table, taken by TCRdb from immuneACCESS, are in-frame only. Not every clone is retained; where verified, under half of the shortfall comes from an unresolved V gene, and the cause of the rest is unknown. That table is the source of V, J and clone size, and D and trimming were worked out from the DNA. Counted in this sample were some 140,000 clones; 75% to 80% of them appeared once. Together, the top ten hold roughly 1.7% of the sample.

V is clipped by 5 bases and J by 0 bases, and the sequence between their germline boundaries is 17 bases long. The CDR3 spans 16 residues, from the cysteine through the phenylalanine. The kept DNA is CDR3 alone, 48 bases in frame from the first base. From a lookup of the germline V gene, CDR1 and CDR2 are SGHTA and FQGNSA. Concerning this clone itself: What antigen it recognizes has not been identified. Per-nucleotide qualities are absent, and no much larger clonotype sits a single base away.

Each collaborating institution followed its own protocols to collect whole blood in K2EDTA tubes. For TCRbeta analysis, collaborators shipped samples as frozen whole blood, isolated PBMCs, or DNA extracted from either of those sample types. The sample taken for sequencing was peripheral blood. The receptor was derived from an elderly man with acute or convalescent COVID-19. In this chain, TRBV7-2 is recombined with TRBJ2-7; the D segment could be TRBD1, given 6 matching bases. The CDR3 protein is CASSPKTGSSSYEQYF. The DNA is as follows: TGTGCCAGCAGCCCGAAGACAGGTTCGAGCTCCTACGAGCAGTACTTC.